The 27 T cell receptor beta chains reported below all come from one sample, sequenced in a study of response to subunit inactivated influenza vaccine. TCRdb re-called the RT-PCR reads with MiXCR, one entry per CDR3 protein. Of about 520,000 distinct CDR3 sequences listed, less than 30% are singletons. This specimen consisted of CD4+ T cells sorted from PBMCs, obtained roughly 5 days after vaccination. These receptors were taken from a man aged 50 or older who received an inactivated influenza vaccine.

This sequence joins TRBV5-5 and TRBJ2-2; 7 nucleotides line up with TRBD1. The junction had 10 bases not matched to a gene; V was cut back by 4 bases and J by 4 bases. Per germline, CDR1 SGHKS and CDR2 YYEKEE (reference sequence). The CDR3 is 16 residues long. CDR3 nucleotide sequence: TGTGCCAGCAGCGTGGGACAGTTAGCAGGCACCGGGGAGCTGTTTTTT. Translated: CASSVGQLAGTGELFF.

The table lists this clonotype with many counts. The CDR3: CASSYSSGGLNGYTF. In nucleotides, the CDR3 is TGTGCCAGCAGTTACTCGTCAGGGGGCCTCAATGGCTACACCTTC. This chain connects TRBV6-5 to TRBJ1-2; 8 nucleotides line up with TRBD1. The V and J ends lost 0 bases and 6 bases, in that order; junction bases with no gene match: 6. The CDR3 sequence is 15 residues long. The germline CDR1 and CDR2 sequences are MNHEY and SVGAGI.

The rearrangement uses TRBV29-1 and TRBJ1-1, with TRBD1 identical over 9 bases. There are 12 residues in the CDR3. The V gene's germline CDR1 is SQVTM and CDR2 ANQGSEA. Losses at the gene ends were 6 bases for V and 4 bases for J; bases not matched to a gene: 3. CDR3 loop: CSVTDRGTEAFF. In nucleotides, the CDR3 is TGCAGCGTGACGGACAGGGGCACTGAAGCTTTCTTT. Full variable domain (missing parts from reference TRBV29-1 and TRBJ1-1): SAVISQKPSRDICQRGTSLTIQCQVDSQVTMMFWYRQQPGQSLTLIATANQGSEATYESGFVIDKFPISRPNLTFSTLTVSNMSPEDSSIYLCSVTDRGTEAFFGQGTRLTVV.

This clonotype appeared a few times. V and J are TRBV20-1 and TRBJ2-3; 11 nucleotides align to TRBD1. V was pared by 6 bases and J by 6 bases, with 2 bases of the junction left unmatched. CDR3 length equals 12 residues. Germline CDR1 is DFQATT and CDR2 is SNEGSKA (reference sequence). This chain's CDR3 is CSAGTGGDTQYF. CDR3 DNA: TGCAGTGCCGGGACAGGGGGGGATACGCAGTATTTT.

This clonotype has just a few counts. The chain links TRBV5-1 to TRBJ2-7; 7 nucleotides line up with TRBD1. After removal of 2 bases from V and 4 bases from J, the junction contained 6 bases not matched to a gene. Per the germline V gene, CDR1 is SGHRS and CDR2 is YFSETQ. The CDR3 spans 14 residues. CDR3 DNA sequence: TGCGCCAGCAGCTTAACAGGGGTCGGATACGAGCAGTACTTC. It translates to CASSLTGVGYEQYF.

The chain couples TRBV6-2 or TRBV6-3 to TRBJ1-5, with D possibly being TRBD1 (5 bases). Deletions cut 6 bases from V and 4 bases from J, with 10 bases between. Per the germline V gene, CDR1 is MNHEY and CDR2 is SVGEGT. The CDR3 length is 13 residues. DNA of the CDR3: TGTGCCAGCAGAAACGGGGGAAATCAGCCCCAGCATTTT. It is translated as CASRNGGNQPQHF.

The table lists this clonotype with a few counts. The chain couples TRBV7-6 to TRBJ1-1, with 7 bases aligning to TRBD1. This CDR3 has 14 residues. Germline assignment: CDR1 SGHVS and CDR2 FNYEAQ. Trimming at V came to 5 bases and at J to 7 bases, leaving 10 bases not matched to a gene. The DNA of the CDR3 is TGTGCCAGCAGCAACACAGGGGTTGCAAATGAAGCTTTCTTT. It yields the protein CASSNTGVANEAFF.

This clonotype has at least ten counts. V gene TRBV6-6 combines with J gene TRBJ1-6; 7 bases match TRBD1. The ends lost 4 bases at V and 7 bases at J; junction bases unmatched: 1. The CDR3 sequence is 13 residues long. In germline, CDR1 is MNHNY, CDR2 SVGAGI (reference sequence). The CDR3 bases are TGTGCCAGCAGTTTGACAGGGAATTCACCCCTCCACTTT. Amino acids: CASSLTGNSPLHF.

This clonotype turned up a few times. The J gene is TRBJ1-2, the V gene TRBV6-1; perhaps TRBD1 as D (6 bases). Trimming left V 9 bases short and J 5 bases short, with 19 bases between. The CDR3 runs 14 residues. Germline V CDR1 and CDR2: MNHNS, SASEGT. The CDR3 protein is CASRLGGHSYGYTF. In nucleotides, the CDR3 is TGTGCCAGTCGGTTGGGGGGCCATAGTTATGGCTACACCTTC.

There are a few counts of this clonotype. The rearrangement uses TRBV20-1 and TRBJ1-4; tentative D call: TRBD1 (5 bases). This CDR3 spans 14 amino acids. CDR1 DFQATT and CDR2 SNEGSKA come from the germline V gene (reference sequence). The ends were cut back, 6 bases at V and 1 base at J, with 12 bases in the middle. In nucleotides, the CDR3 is TGCAGTGCCCCCGCCGGGGGAACTAATGAAAAACTGTTTTTT. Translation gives CSAPAGGTNEKLFF.

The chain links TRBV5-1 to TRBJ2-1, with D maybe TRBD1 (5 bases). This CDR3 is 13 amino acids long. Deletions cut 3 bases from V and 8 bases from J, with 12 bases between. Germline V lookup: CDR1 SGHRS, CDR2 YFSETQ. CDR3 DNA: TGCGCCAGCAGCTGGAGCAGGGTGCATGAGCAGTTCTTC. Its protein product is CASSWSRVHEQFF. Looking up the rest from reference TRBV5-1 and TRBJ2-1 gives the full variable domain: KAGVTQTPRYLIKTRGQQVTLSCSPISGHRSVSWYQQTPGQGLQFLFEYFSETQRNKGNFPGRFSGRQFSNSRSEMNVSTLELGDSALYLCASSWSRVHEQFFGPGTRLTVL.

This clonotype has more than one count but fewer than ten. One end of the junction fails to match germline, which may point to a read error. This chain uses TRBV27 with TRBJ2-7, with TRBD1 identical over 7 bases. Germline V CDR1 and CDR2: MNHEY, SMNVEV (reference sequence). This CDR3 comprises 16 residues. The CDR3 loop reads CARSLPGTVTSYEQYF. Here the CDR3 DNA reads TGTGCCAGAAGTTTACCCGGGACAGTTACTTCCTACGAGCAGTACTTC.

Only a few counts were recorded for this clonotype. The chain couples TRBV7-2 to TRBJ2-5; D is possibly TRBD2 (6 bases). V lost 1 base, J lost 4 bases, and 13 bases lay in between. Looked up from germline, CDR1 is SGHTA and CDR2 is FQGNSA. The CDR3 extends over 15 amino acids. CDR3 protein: CASSLGLARRETQYF. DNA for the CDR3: TGTGCCAGCAGCTTAGGGCTAGCGAGGCGAGAGACCCAGTACTTC.

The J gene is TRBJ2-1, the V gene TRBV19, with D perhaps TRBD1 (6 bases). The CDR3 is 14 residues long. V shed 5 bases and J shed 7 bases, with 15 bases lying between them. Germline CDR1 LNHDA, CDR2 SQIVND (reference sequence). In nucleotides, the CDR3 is TGTGCCAGTAGTGCTCCGCGTACAGGGAATGAGCAGTTCTTC. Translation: CASSAPRTGNEQFF.

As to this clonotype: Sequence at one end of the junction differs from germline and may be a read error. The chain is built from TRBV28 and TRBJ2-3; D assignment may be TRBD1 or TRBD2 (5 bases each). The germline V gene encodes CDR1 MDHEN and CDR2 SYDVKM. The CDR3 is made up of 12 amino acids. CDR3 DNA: TGTGCCAGCAGTTCACGGGGCTCCCGCAACGGTTTT. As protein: CASSSRGSRNGF.

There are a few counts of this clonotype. In DNA form, the CDR3 reads TGTGCCAGCAGTCTCCGCTCGACAGGGGTCGGTCTGCGAGGCACTGAAGCTTTCTTT. It codes for CASSLRSTGVGLRGTEAFF. J is TRBJ1-1 and V is TRBV28; 8 bases align to TRBD1. V was pared by 5 bases and J by 4 bases, with 21 bases of the junction left unmatched. This CDR3 is 19 amino acids long. Looked up from germline, CDR1 is MDHEN and CDR2 is SYDVKM.

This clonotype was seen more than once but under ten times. The CDR3 coding sequence is TGCAGCGTTGAGCGTTACAATGAGCAGTTCTTC. Its protein is CSVERYNEQFF. This sequence joins TRBV29-1 and TRBJ2-1, with D unresolved. Germline CDR1 reads SQVTM; CDR2 reads ANQGSEA. The CDR3 sequence is 11 residues long. V dropped 3 bases and J dropped 4 bases, with 4 bases sitting between them.

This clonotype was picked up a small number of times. The CDR3 is CASSLAVGWTLGNTIYF. Written as DNA, the CDR3 is TGTGCCAGCAGCTTAGCTGTGGGTTGGACACTTGGAAACACCATATATTTT. The J gene is TRBJ1-3, the V gene TRBV7-8; maybe TRBD1 (5 bases). Germline V gene sequence: CDR1 SGHVS, CDR2 FQNEAQ. The CDR3 length is 17 residues. The V gene lost 0 bases and the J gene lost 3 bases, with 15 bases spanning the gap.

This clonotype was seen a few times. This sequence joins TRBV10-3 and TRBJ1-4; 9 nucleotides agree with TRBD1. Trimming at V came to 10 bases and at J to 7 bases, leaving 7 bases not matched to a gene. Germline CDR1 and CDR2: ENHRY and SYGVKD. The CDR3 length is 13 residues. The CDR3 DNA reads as TGTGCCACCCTGGGACAGGGTGGTGAAAAACTGTTTTTT. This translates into CATLGQGGEKLFF.

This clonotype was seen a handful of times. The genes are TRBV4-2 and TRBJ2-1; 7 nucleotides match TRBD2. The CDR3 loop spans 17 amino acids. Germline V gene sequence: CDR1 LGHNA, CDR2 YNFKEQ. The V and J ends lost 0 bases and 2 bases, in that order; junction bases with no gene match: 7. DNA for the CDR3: TGTGCCAGCAGCCAAGATGTGGCTAGCGGAGCCTACAATGAGCAGTTCTTC. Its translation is CASSQDVASGAYNEQFF.

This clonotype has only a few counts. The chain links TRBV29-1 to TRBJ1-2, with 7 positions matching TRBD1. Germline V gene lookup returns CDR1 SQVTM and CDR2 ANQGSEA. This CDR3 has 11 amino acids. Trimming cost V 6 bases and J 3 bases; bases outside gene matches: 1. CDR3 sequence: CSVQGHYGYTF. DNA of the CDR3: TGCAGCGTACAGGGGCACTATGGCTACACCTTC.

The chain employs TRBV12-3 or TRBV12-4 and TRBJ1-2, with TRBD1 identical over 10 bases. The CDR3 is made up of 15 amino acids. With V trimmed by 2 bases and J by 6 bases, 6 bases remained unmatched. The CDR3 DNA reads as TGTGCCAGCAGTTTAATGGGACAGGGGCGGAATGGCTACACCTTC. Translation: CASSLMGQGRNGYTF.

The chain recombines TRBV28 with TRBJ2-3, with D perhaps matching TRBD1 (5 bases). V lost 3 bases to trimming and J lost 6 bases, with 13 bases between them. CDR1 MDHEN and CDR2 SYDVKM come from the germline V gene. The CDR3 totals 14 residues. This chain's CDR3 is CASSFQGLEDTQYF. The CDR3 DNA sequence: TGTGCCAGCAGTTTTCAGGGTCTGGAGGATACGCAGTATTTT. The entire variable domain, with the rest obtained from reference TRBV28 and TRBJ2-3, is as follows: DVKVTQSSRYLVKRTGEKVFLECVQDMDHENMFWYRQDPGLGLRLIYFSYDVKMKEKGDIPEGYSVSREKKERFSLILESASTNQTSMYLCASSFQGLEDTQYFGPGTRLTVL.

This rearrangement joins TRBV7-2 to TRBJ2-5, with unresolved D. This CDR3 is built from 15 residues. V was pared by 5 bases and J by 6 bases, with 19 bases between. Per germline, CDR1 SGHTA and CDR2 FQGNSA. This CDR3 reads CASSQIGSAGKTQYF. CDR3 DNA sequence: TGTGCCAGCAGCCAAATTGGGTCCGCCGGAAAGACCCAGTACTTC.

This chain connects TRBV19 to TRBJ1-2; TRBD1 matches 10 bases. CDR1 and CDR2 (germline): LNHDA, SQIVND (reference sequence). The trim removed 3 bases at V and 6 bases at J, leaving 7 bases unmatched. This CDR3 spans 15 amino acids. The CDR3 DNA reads TGTGCCAGTAGTATCGACAGGGGGCGAGTAGATGGCTACACCTTC. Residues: CASSIDRGRVDGYTF.

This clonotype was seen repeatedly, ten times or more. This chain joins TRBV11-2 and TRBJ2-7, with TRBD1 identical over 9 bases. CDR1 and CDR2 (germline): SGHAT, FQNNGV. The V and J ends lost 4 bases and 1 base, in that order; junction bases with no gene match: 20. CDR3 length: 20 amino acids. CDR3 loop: CASSSRRNRDRESRSYEQYF. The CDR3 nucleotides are TGTGCCAGCAGCTCGAGACGCAACCGGGACAGGGAAAGCCGATCCTACGAGCAGTACTTC.

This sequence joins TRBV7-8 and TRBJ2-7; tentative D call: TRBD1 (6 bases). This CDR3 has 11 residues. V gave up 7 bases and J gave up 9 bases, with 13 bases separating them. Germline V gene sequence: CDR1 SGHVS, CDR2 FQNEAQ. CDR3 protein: CASTLTGPQYF. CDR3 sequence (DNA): TGTGCCAGCACCCTAACAGGGCCGCAGTACTTC.